The present T cell receptor beta chain was sequenced within a study of T cell repertoires in cytomegalovirus infection. TCRdb reanalysed the reads using MiXCR and keeps one entry per CDR3 protein. The sample consists of some 50,000 distinct CDR3 sequences, about a fifth of them appearing once. With respect to this clonotype: Its matching antigen is unknown.

Trimming shortened V by 3 bases and J by 0 bases, and 12 bases separated the two germline ends. The germline CDR1 and CDR2 sequences are SGHVS and FQNEAQ. CDR3 length equals 16 residues. The sequencing here drew on CD8+ T cells from cultured PBMCs, taken from culture after CMV antigen stimulation. The genes are TRBV7-8 and TRBJ1-3; possibly TRBD1 for D (6 bases). The sequence derives from a human donor in good health (CMV status not recorded). Some clones in this sample may be carry-over from other donors' samples. The CDR3: CASSFHREGSGNTIYF. CDR3 in DNA: TGTGCCAGCAGCTTCCACAGGGAGGGCTCTGGAAACACCATATATTTT.